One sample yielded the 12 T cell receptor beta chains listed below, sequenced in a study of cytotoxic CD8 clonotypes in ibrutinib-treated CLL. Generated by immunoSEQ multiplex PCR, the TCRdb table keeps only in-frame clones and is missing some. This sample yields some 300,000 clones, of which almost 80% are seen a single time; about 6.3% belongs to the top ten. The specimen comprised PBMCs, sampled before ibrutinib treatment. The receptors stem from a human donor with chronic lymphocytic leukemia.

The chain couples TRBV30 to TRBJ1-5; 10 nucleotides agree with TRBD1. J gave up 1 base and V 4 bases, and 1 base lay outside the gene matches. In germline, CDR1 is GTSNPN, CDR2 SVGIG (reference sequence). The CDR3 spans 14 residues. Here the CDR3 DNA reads TGTGCCTGGAAGACAGGGGGCAGCAATCAGCCCCAGCATTTT. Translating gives CAWKTGGSNQPQHF.

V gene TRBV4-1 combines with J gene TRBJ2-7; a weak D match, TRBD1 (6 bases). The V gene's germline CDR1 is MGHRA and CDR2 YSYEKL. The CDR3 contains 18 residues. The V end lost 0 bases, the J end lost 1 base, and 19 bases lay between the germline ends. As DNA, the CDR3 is TGCGCCAGCAGCCAAGATCCAAAAAAAGGACAGTTTTCCTACGAGCAGTACTTC. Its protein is CASSQDPKKGQFSYEQYF.

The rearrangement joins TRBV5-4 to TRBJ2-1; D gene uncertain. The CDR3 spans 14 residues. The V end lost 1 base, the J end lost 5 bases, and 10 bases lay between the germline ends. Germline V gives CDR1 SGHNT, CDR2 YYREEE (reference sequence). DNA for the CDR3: TGTGCCAGCAGCTTGCTTCTAGTGAACAATGAGCAGTTCTTC. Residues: CASSLLLVNNEQFF.

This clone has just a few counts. The DNA for the CDR3 is TGTGCCAGCAGCTTAAGCCCCTGGCGGGAGCAACACGAGCAGTACTTC. Translating gives CASSLSPWREQHEQYF. This chain uses TRBV7-6 with TRBJ2-7; 7 nucleotides line up with TRBD2. The CDR3 contains 16 residues. Trimming took 2 bases from V and 5 from J; bases not matched to a gene: 12. Germline lookup yields CDR1 SGHVS and CDR2 FNYEAQ. The complete variable domain, with remaining parts taken from reference TRBV7-6 and TRBJ2-7, reads GAGVSQSPRYKVTKRGQDVALRCDPISGHVSLYWYRQALGQGPEFLTYFNYEAQQDKSGLPNDRFSAERPEGSISTLTIQRTEQRDSAMYRCASSLSPWREQHEQYFGPGTRLTVT.

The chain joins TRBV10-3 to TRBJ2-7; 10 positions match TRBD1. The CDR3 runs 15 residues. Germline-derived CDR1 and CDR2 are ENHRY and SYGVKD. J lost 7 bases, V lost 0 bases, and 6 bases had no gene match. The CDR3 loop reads CAISESQGQGREQYF. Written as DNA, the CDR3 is TGTGCCATCAGTGAGTCGCAGGGACAGGGGCGAGAGCAGTACTTC.

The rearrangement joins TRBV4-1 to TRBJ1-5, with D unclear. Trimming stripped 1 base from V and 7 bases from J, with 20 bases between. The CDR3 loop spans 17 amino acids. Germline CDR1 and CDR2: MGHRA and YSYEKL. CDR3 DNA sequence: TGCGCCAGCAGCCAAGTAATTATACAAGCGGGAGAACAGCCCCAGCATTTT. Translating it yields CASSQVIIQAGEQPQHF.

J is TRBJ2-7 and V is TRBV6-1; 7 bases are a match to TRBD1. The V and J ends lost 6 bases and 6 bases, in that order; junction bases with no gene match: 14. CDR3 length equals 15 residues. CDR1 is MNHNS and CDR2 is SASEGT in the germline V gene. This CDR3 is CASSLSRQGKSEQYF. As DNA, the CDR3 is TGTGCCAGCAGCTTAAGTAGACAGGGCAAGAGCGAGCAGTACTTC.

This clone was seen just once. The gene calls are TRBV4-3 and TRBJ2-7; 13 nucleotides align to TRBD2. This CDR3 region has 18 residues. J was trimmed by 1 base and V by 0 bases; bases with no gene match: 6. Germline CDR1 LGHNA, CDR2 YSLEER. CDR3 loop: CASSQEVLGLAGSYEQYF. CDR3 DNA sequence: TGCGCCAGCAGCCAAGAGGTCCTGGGACTAGCGGGATCCTACGAGCAGTACTTC.

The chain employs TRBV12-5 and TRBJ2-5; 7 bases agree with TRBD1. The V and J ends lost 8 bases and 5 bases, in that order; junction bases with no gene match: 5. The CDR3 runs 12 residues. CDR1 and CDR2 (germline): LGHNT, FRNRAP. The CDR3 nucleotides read TGTGCTAGTAGGGGGCGTCTGGAGACCCAGTACTTC. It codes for CASRGRLETQYF.

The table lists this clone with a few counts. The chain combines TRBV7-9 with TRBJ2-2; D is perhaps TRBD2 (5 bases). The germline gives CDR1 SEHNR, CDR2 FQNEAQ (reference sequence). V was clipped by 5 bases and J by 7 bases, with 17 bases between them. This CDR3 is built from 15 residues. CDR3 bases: TGTGCCAGCAGCCCTGACTATTTGTTGATCGGGGAGCTGTTTTTT. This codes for CASSPDYLLIGELFF. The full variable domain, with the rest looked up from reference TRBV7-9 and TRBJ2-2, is DTGVSQNPRHKITKRGQNVTFRCDPISEHNRLYWYRQTLGQGPEFLTYFQNEAQLEKSRLLSDRFSAERPKGSFSTLEIQRTEQGDSAMYLCASSPDYLLIGELFFGEGSRLTVL.

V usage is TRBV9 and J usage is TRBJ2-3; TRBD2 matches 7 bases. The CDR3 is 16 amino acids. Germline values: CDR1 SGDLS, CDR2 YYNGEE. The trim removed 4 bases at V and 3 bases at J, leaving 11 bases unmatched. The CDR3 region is CASSKSGLVGTDTQYF. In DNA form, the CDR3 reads TGTGCCAGCAGCAAAAGTGGACTAGTTGGTACAGATACGCAGTATTTT.

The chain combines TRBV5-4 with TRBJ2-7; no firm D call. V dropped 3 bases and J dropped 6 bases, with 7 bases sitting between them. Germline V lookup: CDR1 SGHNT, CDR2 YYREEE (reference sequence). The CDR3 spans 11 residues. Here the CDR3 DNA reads TGTGCCAGCAGCTCCGATAGCGAGCAGTACTTC. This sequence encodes CASSSDSEQYF.